This T cell receptor beta chain appears in the sequencing data of a study of T cells in Graves' hyperthyroidism and ophthalmopathy. Study-level points and caveats: Through a model of 13 V-J features, ophthalmopathy was separated from stable hyperthyroidism.

V was pared by 7 bases and J by 4 bases, with 7 bases of the junction left unmatched. Germline lookup yields CDR1 MDHEN and CDR2 SYDVKM. This CDR3 is built from 14 residues. Amplified regions were TCR beta CDR3 sequences from RNA transcripts. The HTBI primer set was used in a first-round RT-PCR of the TCR CDR3. TCRdb processed the multiplex PCR reads anew with MiXCR; each CDR3 protein has one entry. The sample lists 700,000 or so distinct CDR3 sequences, about 15% seen once, with around 8% in the top ten. Stability of Graves' hyperthyroidism was defined as absent ophthalmopathy progression within 18 months. Exclusion of patients followed from uncontrolled infection, other autoimmune disease, pregnancy or lactation. This clonotype has a count of ten or more. Its specificity is not known.

Specimen: blood. The TCR was taken from a man between 18 and 29 years old with Graves' hyperthyroidism. The rearrangement uses TRBV28 and TRBJ1-2; TRBD1 aligns across 9 bases. This CDR3 reads CASKAGTGPYGYTF. The CDR3 nucleotides read TGTGCCAGCAAAGCCGGGACAGGGCCCTATGGCTACACCTTC.